The TCR beta chain described here comes from a study of shared clonotypes between healthy human individuals. Broader study findings: Naive CD4 clonotype sharing across a few donors was approximately 5%.

With regard to this clone: What it recognizes is unknown. The same CDR3 is also encoded by other DNA sequences in this sample.

A CD45RA-negative memory subset and a CD45RA+ naive subset were separated from the CD4+ cells. Measured with immunoSEQ multiplex PCR; TCRdb has only the in-frame clones, and not every one. The sample gives millions of clones, 93% of which show up once; 0.39% is in the top ten. The CDR3 contains 11 residues. Germline CDR1 reads DFQATT; CDR2 reads SNEGSKA (reference sequence). V lost 6 bases, J lost 4 bases, and 8 bases lay in between. The material sequenced was naive CD4+ T cells from PBMCs. Subset noted: CD45RA+ positively selected. The genes are TRBV20-1 and TRBJ2-3; D not certain. The sequence came from a man aged 18 to 30 in good health. Some clones in this sample may be carry-over from other donors' samples. CDR3: CSALVADTQYF. CDR3 DNA sequence: TGCAGTGCCCTAGTTGCAGATACGCAGTATTTT.